A selection of T cell receptor beta chains follows, all from one sample in a study of T cell repertoires in cytomegalovirus infection. No antigens are known for them. TCRdb itself ran the reads through MiXCR, one entry per CDR3 protein. This sample has about 900,000 distinct CDR3 sequences; approximately 31% occur once, and the top ten carry 13%. The specimen comprised cultured CD8+ T cells from PBMCs, sampled from culture after CMV antigen stimulation. Receptors originate from a human donor in good health (CMV status not recorded). Some clones in this sample may be carry-over from other donors' samples. The CDR3 runs from the conserved cysteine through the conserved F or W. The order of the fields is clone size, V gene, J gene, D gene, CDR3 protein, CDR3 DNA. The D gene is left open where the match is weak. Clone size appears in some rows only: once, few, many, or a class for an expanded clone.

size: many
V: TRBV12-3/TRBV12-4
J: TRBJ2-5
D: TRBD2
CDR3: CASSPSSGEQETQYF
DNA: TGTGCCAGCAGTCCGAGTAGCGGGGAGCAAGAGACCCAGTACTTC

size: few
V: TRBV19
J: TRBJ1-1
D: TRBD1
CDR3: CASEKDRGSDTEAFF
DNA: TGTGCCAGTGAAAAGGACAGGGGATCGGACACTGAAGCTTTCTTT

size: -
V: TRBV27
J: TRBJ1-2
D: TRBD1
CDR3: CASSLSRTGTPSGYTF
DNA: TGTGCCAGCAGTTTATCTAGGACAGGGACTCCGAGTGGCTACACCTTC

size: many
V: TRBV7-3
J: TRBJ2-1
D: TRBD1
CDR3: CASSPPGQTYNEQFF
DNA: TGTGCCAGCAGCCCACCGGGACAGACTTACAATGAGCAGTTCTTC

size: few
V: TRBV19
J: TRBJ2-1
D: -
CDR3: CASSADRPLGSRSDDEQFF
DNA: TGTGCCAGTTCTGCAGATCGCCCCCTTGGAAGCCGGTCCGATGATGAGCAGTTCTTC

size: -
V: TRBV7-3
J: TRBJ2-1
D: -
CDR3: CASSYLGSSYNEQFF
DNA: TGTGCCAGCAGCTACCTTGGGAGCTCCTACAATGAGCAGTTCTTC

size: -
V: TRBV7-9
J: TRBJ1-2
D: -
CDR3: CASSSGTERGYTF
DNA: TGTGCCAGCAGCTCCGGGACGGAGAGGGGCTACACCTTC

size: -
V: TRBV2
J: TRBJ1-1
D: -
CDR3: CASRAAEAFF
DNA: TGTGCCAGCAGGGCAGCCGAAGCTTTCTTT

size: -
V: TRBV9
J: TRBJ2-1
D: -
CDR3: CASSVGVAYNEQFF
DNA: TGTGCCAGCAGCGTAGGGGTAGCTTACAATGAGCAGTTCTTC

size: many
V: TRBV7-2
J: TRBJ1-5
D: TRBD1
CDR3: CASSQWTGDDQPQHF
DNA: TGTGCCAGCAGCCAATGGACAGGAGACGATCAGCCCCAGCATTTT

size: few
V: TRBV24-1
J: TRBJ2-5
D: TRBD1
CDR3: CATSGFGQDQETQYF
DNA: TGTGCCACCAGTGGTTTCGGACAGGACCAAGAGACCCAGTACTTC

size: many
V: TRBV4-1
J: TRBJ2-6
D: -
CDR3: CASSQAMTSGANVLTF
DNA: TGCGCCAGCAGCCAAGCTATGACCTCTGGGGCCAACGTCCTGACTTTC

size: -
V: TRBV5-1
J: TRBJ1-3
D: -
CDR3: CASSGDISGNTIYF
DNA: TGCGCCAGCAGCGGGGACATCTCTGGAAACACCATATATTTT

size: few
V: TRBV7-9
J: TRBJ1-2
D: -
CDR3: CASSLSVQHGYTF
DNA: TGTGCCAGCAGCTTATCCGTGCAACATGGCTACACCTTC

size: few
V: TRBV6-6
J: TRBJ2-5
D: TRBD1
CDR3: CASSRQGPETQYF
DNA: TGTGCCAGCAGTCGACAGGGCCCGGAGACCCAGTACTTC

size: many
V: TRBV7-6
J: TRBJ2-3
D: TRBD2
CDR3: CASSLTGTSVSSTDTQYF
DNA: TGTGCCAGCAGCTTAACCGGAACTAGCGTTTCTAGCACAGATACGCAGTATTTT

size: many
V: TRBV7-2
J: TRBJ1-1
D: -
CDR3: CATGGSPTEAFF
DNA: TGTGCCACCGGGGGCTCACCCACTGAAGCTTTCTTT

size: -
V: TRBV12-3/TRBV12-4
J: TRBJ2-3
D: TRBD1
CDR3: CASLTGAGNTDTQYF
DNA: TGTGCCAGCCTGACAGGGGCAGGGAACACAGATACGCAGTATTTT

size: -
V: TRBV27
J: TRBJ1-4
D: TRBD1
CDR3: CASSFGTGEAKLFF
DNA: TGTGCCAGCAGTTTTGGGACAGGCGAGGCGAAACTGTTTTTT

size: few
V: TRBV12-3/TRBV12-4
J: TRBJ2-1
D: -
CDR3: CASTPRLATYNEQFF
DNA: TGTGCCAGCACCCCCAGGCTAGCAACTTACAATGAGCAGTTCTTC

size: -
V: TRBV6-1
J: TRBJ2-1
D: -
CDR3: CASSTTSYSYNEQFF
DNA: TGTGCCAGCAGTACTACCTCCTACTCCTACAATGAGCAGTTCTTC

size: few
V: TRBV27
J: TRBJ2-3
D: TRBD2
CDR3: CASTNSGGYTDTQYF
DNA: TGTGCCAGCACCAACAGCGGGGGGTACACAGATACGCAGTATTTT